This T cell receptor beta chain was recovered during a study of T-cell reconstitution after alpha-beta-depleted transplantation in children. Unique molecular identifiers tagged the TCRbeta library. Each CDR3 protein gets one entry after TCRdb re-called the PCR reads with MiXCR. The repertoire consists of nearly 550,000 distinct CDR3 sequences, with 15% to 20% occurring once and the leading ten covering around 3.3%. This clonotype was detected only a few times. The source is a human donor who donated a stem cell graft to a child with acute lymphoblastic leukemia. The sample here was PBMCs from the stem cell graft donor, taken from the stem cell graft.

The CDR3 protein is CSVQVVGYTF. As DNA, the CDR3 is TGCAGCGTCCAGGTGGTGGGCTACACCTTC. This chain uses TRBV29-1 with TRBJ1-2; D unresolved. The CDR3 sequence is 10 residues long. In germline, CDR1 is SQVTM, CDR2 ANQGSEA. Trimming took off 6 bases at V and 8 bases at J, with 10 bases between the two ends.